This is a list of T cell receptor beta chains from one sample in a study of OX40 agonist ivuxolimab in advanced cancers. The table came from immunoSEQ multiplex PCR; TCRdb's copy has only in-frame clones and leaves some out. The sample yields some 30,000 clones, 86% seen once. This sample comprised CD4+ or CD8+ T cells sorted from blood, obtained in a trial of the OX40 agonist ivuxolimab. The receptor set was obtained from an adult with an advanced solid tumor such as melanoma, head and neck, liver or kidney cancer. The CDR3 runs from the conserved cysteine through the conserved F or W. D genes are given only for firm matches. Clone size is given for some rows only: seen once, a few or many times, or a class if the clone is expanded.

DNA	CDR3	size	V	J	D
TGTGCCAGCAGCTTGGTGGGGGATAAGAGGCCAGATACGCAGTATTTT	CASSLVGDKRPDTQYF	-	TRBV5-4	TRBJ2-3	-
TGTGCAGTTTGGTCGGGAGGAGGAAGAGGTGAGCAGTTCTTC	CAVWSGGGRGEQFF	-	TRBV7-8	TRBJ2-1	TRBD2
TGCGCCAGCAGCTCTGCGGGGGCCTACAATGAGCAGTTCTTC	CASSSAGAYNEQFF	-	TRBV5-1	TRBJ2-1	TRBD2
TGTGCCAGCTCCCCTACAGGGTTGTACGAGCAGTACTTC	CASSPTGLYEQYF	-	TRBV18	TRBJ2-7	-
TGTGCCAGCAGCCCCAGGGACAGACACGAGCAGTACTTC	CASSPRDRHEQYF	-	TRBV13	TRBJ2-7	TRBD1
TGCGCCAGCAGCCTCTACCCCGGCAGAGAGGGGAATGAGCAGTTCTTC	CASSLYPGREGNEQFF	-	TRBV4-1	TRBJ2-1	-
TGTGCCAGCAGTACACAGGGGGCGCGGTACGAGCAGTACTTC	CASSTQGARYEQYF	-	TRBV28	TRBJ2-7	TRBD1
TGTGCCAGCAGCCCCCCGGGACAGAGGGACATTCAGTACTTC	CASSPPGQRDIQYF	-	TRBV9	TRBJ2-4	TRBD1
TGTGCCAGCAGCCCACCTCCTAGCGGGAGAACTGGGGCCAACGTCCTGACTTTC	CASSPPPSGRTGANVLTF	-	TRBV5-4	TRBJ2-6	TRBD2
TGTGCCAGCAGTGAATCGCTTACGGTGACCAATTCTCAGCCCCAGCATTTT	CASSESLTVTNSQPQHF	-	TRBV6-1	TRBJ1-5	-
TGTGCCAGCAGTTCCCCCGGGACGGCCCTTCGGGAGCAGTACTTC	CASSSPGTALREQYF	few	TRBV27	TRBJ2-7	-
TGTGCCAGCAGCTTACGGGACAGCCAGAACACTGAAGCTTTCTTT	CASSLRDSQNTEAFF	-	TRBV21-1	TRBJ1-1	-
TGTGCCAGCAGCCAAACTAGCGGTAGTAGCTCCTACGAGCAGTACTTC	CASSQTSGSSSYEQYF	-	TRBV7-9	TRBJ2-7	TRBD2
TGTGCCAGCAGCCAACTGACTAGCGGGAAGGGCACAGATACGCAGTATTTT	CASSQLTSGKGTDTQYF	-	TRBV7-8	TRBJ2-3	TRBD2
TGTGCCAGCAACCAACCGAGTCTTAGGAATGAGCAGTTCTTC	CASNQPSLRNEQFF	-	TRBV2	TRBJ2-1	-
TGTGCCAGCAGTTTAGGTAGGGTTGGCTATGGCTACACCTTC	CASSLGRVGYGYTF	-	TRBV27	TRBJ1-2	-
TGCGCCAGCAGCTTAACTAGCGGGGGATCCCAAGAGACCCAGTACTTC	CASSLTSGGSQETQYF	-	TRBV5-1	TRBJ2-5	TRBD2
TGCGCCAGCAGCTTGGAACAGAGTAGCTCCTACGAGCAGTACTTC	CASSLEQSSSYEQYF	-	TRBV5-1	TRBJ2-7	-
TGTGGACGGTACCAAGAGACCCAGTACTTC	CGRYQETQYF	-	TRBV21-1	TRBJ2-5	-
TGCGCCAGCAGCGAAACCCCACCCGGGAACTACGAGCAGTACTTC	CASSETPPGNYEQYF	-	TRBV4-1	TRBJ2-7	-
TGCGCCAGCAGCTTGCGCAGCTACTACGAGCAGTACTTC	CASSLRSYYEQYF	-	TRBV5-1	TRBJ2-7	-
TGTGCCAGCAGCAAAGCGCGGACTAGTCGGCACGAGCAGTACTTC	CASSKARTSRHEQYF	-	TRBV21-1	TRBJ2-7	-
TGTGCCTGGAGTGTGGGGATTGGTAGTGGCTACACCTTC	CAWSVGIGSGYTF	-	TRBV30	TRBJ1-2	-
TGTGCCAGCAGTGCGGGACTAGCGGGAGACAGAGATACGCAGTATTTT	CASSAGLAGDRDTQYF	-	TRBV6-4	TRBJ2-3	TRBD2
TGTGCCAGCAGCTTGGCCCTTGCGGCTAATCAGCCCCAGCATTTT	CASSLALAANQPQHF	once	TRBV5-8	TRBJ1-5	-
TGTGCCAGCAGCTTCCATGTTTTCGGCAGAACCTCCTACGAGCAGTACTTC	CASSFHVFGRTSYEQYF	-	TRBV11-2	TRBJ2-7	-
TGTGCCTGGGCCGGGACAGGGTATTCGGAGCAGTACTTC	CAWAGTGYSEQYF	-	TRBV30	TRBJ2-7	TRBD1
TGTGCCAGCTCACCACTGGCTAGTCGCGGGAGGGCCCGGAGCACAGATACGCAGTATTTT	CASSPLASRGRARSTDTQYF	-	TRBV18	TRBJ2-3	TRBD2
TGCGCCAGCAGCCTCGCCCCGGGTGTGGGGTACGAGCAGTACTTC	CASSLAPGVGYEQYF	-	TRBV4-1	TRBJ2-7	-
TGTGCCAGCAGTTACGGGATCGAGCAGTACTTC	CASSYGIEQYF	-	TRBV6-5	TRBJ2-7	-
TGTGCCAGCAGGGCCCGGGGCTCTGGAAACACCATATATTTT	CASRARGSGNTIYF	-	TRBV2	TRBJ1-3	-
TGTGCCAGCAGCCATACCGGGACAGCCTACGAGCAGTACTTC	CASSHTGTAYEQYF	-	TRBV11-1	TRBJ2-7	TRBD1
TGTGCCAGCAGTTACTCTAGCGACAGCACAGATACGCAGTATTTT	CASSYSSDSTDTQYF	few	TRBV6-5	TRBJ2-3	-
TGTGCCAGCAGCTTAAGAAATAGCGGGCCGAACAATGAGCAGTTCTTC	CASSLRNSGPNNEQFF	-	TRBV7-3	TRBJ2-1	TRBD2
TGTGCCAGCTCACCACCAAGAAACACCGGGGAGCTGTTTTTT	CASSPPRNTGELFF	-	TRBV18	TRBJ2-2	-
TGTGCCAGCAGTTTAGCACCGCAGGTGCCGACCCAGTACTTC	CASSLAPQVPTQYF	-	TRBV27	TRBJ2-5	-
TGTGCCAGCAGTCCGGGGAAGTCCGGGGAGCTGTTTTTT	CASSPGKSGELFF	-	TRBV6-6	TRBJ2-2	-
TGTGCCACCGGACAGGGGAGCTATGGCTACACCTTC	CATGQGSYGYTF	-	TRBV28	TRBJ1-2	TRBD1
TGTGCCAGCAGGACGGGACTAGCGGGAGGATCCTACAATGAGCAGTTCTTC	CASRTGLAGGSYNEQFF	-	TRBV7-9	TRBJ2-1	TRBD2
TGTGCCAGCAGTTTAGTGACAGGCGCGAACACTGAAGCTTTCTTT	CASSLVTGANTEAFF	few	TRBV28	TRBJ1-1	-
TGTGCCAGCACCTACCTATTGACGAGGGGCGCGCAGCCCCAGCATTTT	CASTYLLTRGAQPQHF	-	TRBV28	TRBJ1-5	-
TGTGCCTGGAGTGTACTAATGGACAATGAGCAGTTCTTC	CAWSVLMDNEQFF	-	TRBV30	TRBJ2-1	-
TGTGCCAGCAGGGGGGGACAGGCGGACGAGCAGTACTTC	CASRGGQADEQYF	once	TRBV6-5	TRBJ2-7	TRBD1
TGTGCCAGCAGTGAACACCCAGGTATGAACACTGAAGCTTTCTTT	CASSEHPGMNTEAFF	-	TRBV2	TRBJ1-1	-
TGTGCCAGCAGCTTCCAGGGTATAGTCCACGAGCAGTACTTC	CASSFQGIVHEQYF	medium-sized	TRBV5-6	TRBJ2-7	-
TGTGCCTGGAGTGTACTTGACAGGGCCACAGATACGCAGTATTTT	CAWSVLDRATDTQYF	-	TRBV30	TRBJ2-3	TRBD1
TGTGCCAGCAGCCAAGTAGCAGGGGCTAGGCAGCCCCAGCATTTT	CASSQVAGARQPQHF	-	TRBV4-2	TRBJ1-5	-
TGCGCCAGCAGCCCCCATGGATTAGCGGGAGGGCCAGGCGAGCAGTACTTC	CASSPHGLAGGPGEQYF	-	TRBV4-1	TRBJ2-7	TRBD2
TGTGCCAGCAGTTATCCGGGACAAGATAGCAATCAGCCCCAGCATTTT	CASSYPGQDSNQPQHF	-	TRBV28	TRBJ1-5	-
TGTGATCAAGCGGGAGGCGAGATTCTGAACATTCAGTACTTC	CDQAGGEILNIQYF	-	TRBV30	TRBJ2-4	TRBD2
TGTGCCAGCTCACCAACAGGGGGAAAGAACACTGAAGCTTTCTTT	CASSPTGGKNTEAFF	-	TRBV18	TRBJ1-1	TRBD1
TGTGCCAGCAGCCCCCCCGGGACAGGACCCTCTGGGGCCAACGTCCTGACTTTC	CASSPPGTGPSGANVLTF	-	TRBV7-9	TRBJ2-6	TRBD1
TGTGCCTGGAGTGTAGTCAGTAGGACCGGGGAGCTGTTTTTT	CAWSVVSRTGELFF	-	TRBV30	TRBJ2-2	-
TGTGCCATCAGTGAGGGTACAGGGAGTCAATCTGGAAACACCATATATTTT	CAISEGTGSQSGNTIYF	medium-sized	TRBV10-3	TRBJ1-3	-
TGTGCCAGCAGTAAGCTTAGCGGAGAGGCCTACGAGCAGTACTTC	CASSKLSGEAYEQYF	-	TRBV6-1	TRBJ2-7	-
TGTGCCAGTAGTAGATCTCAGGGGGCAAGGCAGCCCCAGCATTTT	CASSRSQGARQPQHF	-	TRBV19	TRBJ1-5	TRBD1
TGTGCCAGCAGCTTAGCAGCCCCAGAGACCCAGTACTTC	CASSLAAPETQYF	-	TRBV11-3	TRBJ2-5	-
TGTGCCAGCAGTCCTATGCGAAGGGGCAACGAGCAGTACTTC	CASSPMRRGNEQYF	-	TRBV28	TRBJ2-7	-